This T cell receptor (beta chain) came from a study of response to subunit inactivated influenza vaccine. General observations from the study: Every seasonal influenza vaccination brings in few new T cells, the authors suggested.

Trimming shortened V by 5 bases and J by 8 bases, and 18 bases separated the two germline ends. The CDR3 covers 13 residues. Germline V gene sequence: CDR1 SQVTM, CDR2 ANQGSEA. With regard to this clonotype: Its antigen is not identified.

In TCRdb, the RT-PCR reads were re-called with MiXCR into one record per CDR3 protein. The sample lists hundreds of thousands of distinct CDR3 sequences, around 15% seen once, with around 7.6% in the top ten. V is TRBV29-1 and J is TRBJ1-2; unclear D gene. The source of this sequence is a man aged 50 to 60 who received an inactivated influenza vaccine. The sequencing here drew on PBMCs from blood, taken less than 15 days before vaccination. The CDR3 DNA reads as TGCAGCGTTTCTCCGCGACTAACTGACGGCTACACCTTC. Translating it yields CSVSPRLTDGYTF.